A few counts support the clone carrying this T cell receptor beta chain. The antigen remains unidentified. This may come from a read error, since a much larger clone is one base off. The TCRbeta library was prepared with unique molecular identifiers. TCRdb re-called the PCR reads through MiXCR, storing one row per CDR3 protein. The table has some 550,000 distinct CDR3 sequences, roughly 23% seen once. The data were taken from a study of T-cell reconstitution after alpha-beta-depleted transplantation in children. CDR1 is DFQATT, CDR2 SNEGSKA, per germline (reference sequence). The CDR3 has 18 residues. Study-level findings and limits: Among T cells one year after transplant, newly produced cells accounted for most counts and diversity. Expanded graft clones, several hundred of them, were reportedly the source of alpha-beta T cells about two months after transplant. The origin of high day-60 TCRbeta diversity in some patients lay in surviving recipient T cells and thymic progenitors.

The material was PBMCs, mostly from graft donor cells, obtained 360 days after TCRalphabeta/CD19-depleted stem cell transplant. The chain uses TRBV20-1 and TRBJ2-1; no clear D. The receptor comes from a boy under two years old who had a stem cell transplant for acute myeloid leukemia, so the T cells may come from the graft donor. This chain's CDR3 is CCARKGGPQFSSYNEQFF. The CDR3 nucleotides are TGCTGTGCTAGAAAAGGTGGTCCACAGTTTAGCTCCTACAATGAGCAGTTCTTC.